The entry that follows covers one T cell receptor beta chain sequence. The assay was immunoSEQ multiplex PCR, and TCRdb's table has in-frame clones only and misses some. The sample gives just under 85,000 clones, roughly 90% of which show up once; about 3.2% is in the top ten. The data belong to a study of glioma-infiltrating T cells after dendritic cell vaccination. Background on the study: The vaccine used monocyte-derived dendritic cells pulsed overnight with autologous tumor lysate.

The CDR3 runs to 16 residues. Germline V CDR1 and CDR2: KGHSH, LQKENI. V lost 6 bases and J 4 bases, leaving 21 bases between the germline ends. Fresh-frozen tumor tissue and more than two years of survival data were available for all. This material consisted of blood, taken before dendritic cell vaccination. The genes are TRBV18 and TRBJ1-1; the D gene is possibly TRBD1 (6 bases). This clonotype was obtained from a human donor with glioblastoma. The DNA of the CDR3 is TGTGCCAGCTCCGATAAACCAGGGGTAGGGAGCACTGAAGCTTTCTTT. As protein: CASSDKPGVGSTEAFF.